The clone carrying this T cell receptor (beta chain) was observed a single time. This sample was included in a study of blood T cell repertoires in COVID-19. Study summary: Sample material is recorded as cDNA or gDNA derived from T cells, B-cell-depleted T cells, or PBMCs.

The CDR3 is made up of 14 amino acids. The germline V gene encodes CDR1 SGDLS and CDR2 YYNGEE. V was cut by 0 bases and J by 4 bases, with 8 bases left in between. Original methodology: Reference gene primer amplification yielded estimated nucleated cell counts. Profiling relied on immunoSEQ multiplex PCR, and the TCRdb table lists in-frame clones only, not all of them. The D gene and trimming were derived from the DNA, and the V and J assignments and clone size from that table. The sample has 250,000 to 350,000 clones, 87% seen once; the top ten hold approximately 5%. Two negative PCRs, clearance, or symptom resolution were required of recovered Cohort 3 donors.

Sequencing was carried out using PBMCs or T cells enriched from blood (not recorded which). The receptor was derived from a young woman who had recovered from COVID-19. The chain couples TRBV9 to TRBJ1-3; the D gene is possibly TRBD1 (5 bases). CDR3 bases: TGTGCCAGCAGCGTAGAGGGGCAAGGAAACACCATATATTTT. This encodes CASSVEGQGNTIYF.